This TCR beta chain stems from a study of Graves' ophthalmopathy and Graves' hyperthyroidism. Study-level findings and limits: The model achieved about 70% sensitivity and about 76% specificity for ophthalmopathy progression.

The evidence that diagnosis relied on was clinical symptoms, serum thyroxine, TRAb, thyroid ultrasound and orbital computed tomography. CDR3 length: 15 residues. Deletions cut 2 bases from V and 8 bases from J, with 18 bases between. From germline, CDR1 is GTSNPN and CDR2 SVGIG (reference sequence). Researchers took RNA transcripts and amplified TCR beta CDR3 regions from them. An initial RT-PCR round employing HTBI primers preceded a second-round multiplex PCR. TCRdb recomputed calls from the multiplex PCR reads with MiXCR, one row per CDR3 protein. This sample has a few hundred thousand distinct CDR3 sequences, with 15% to 20% found just once. This clonotype was seen many times. Its antigen remains unknown.

The sample consisted of peripheral blood. The clonotype was recovered from a woman under 30 with Graves' ophthalmopathy. This chain links TRBV30 with TRBJ2-2, with D maybe TRBD2 (5 bases). The CDR3 region has the DNA TGTGCCTGGAGTCCCTTTCAGCGAGGGAAAGGGGAGCTGTTTTTT. Amino acid sequence: CAWSPFQRGKGELFF.